The clone carrying this T cell receptor (beta chain) was observed a few times. The record originates from a study of T cell repertoires in cytomegalovirus infection. TCRdb reprocessed the reads via MiXCR and lists one record per CDR3 protein. The sample records approximately 500,000 distinct CDR3 sequences, 16% being singletons. CDR3 size: 20 residues. Trimming stripped 1 base from V and 0 bases from J, with 25 bases between. Germline assignment: CDR1 MNHGY and CDR2 SVAAGI. The source of this sequence is a human donor in good health (CMV status not recorded). Some clones in this sample may be carry-over from other donors' samples. Material: CD8+ T cells from PBMCs. This chain joins TRBV6-9 and TRBJ2-7; possibly TRBD1 for D (8 bases). CDR3 in amino acids: CASSYYRDRPGLGISYEQYF. Here the CDR3 DNA reads TGTGCCAGCAGTTATTATAGGGACAGGCCCGGACTAGGGATCTCCTACGAGCAGTACTTC.